Presented here are 9 T cell receptor beta chains from one specimen sequenced in a study of cytomegalovirus exposure and HLA in healthy donors. PCR employed 60 Vbeta and 13 Jbeta primers. Repertoires were generated with immunoSEQ multiplex PCR, while TCRdb's copy carries only in-frame clones and drops some. The table lists 120,000 to 150,000 clones, roughly 79% of them singletons, with about 6.9% in the top ten. Sequencing used PBMCs. These receptors came from a woman in her thirties or forties in good health and CMV-seropositive.

The V call is TRBV10-3, the J call TRBJ1-2; a possible D gene is TRBD1 (5 bases). V was cut by 2 bases and J by 4 bases, with 8 bases left in between. The length of the CDR3 is 13 residues. Germline V lookup: CDR1 ENHRY, CDR2 SYGVKD. The CDR3, as DNA: TGTGCCATCAGTGAGGACAGTCTCTATGGCTACACCTTC. As protein: CAISEDSLYGYTF.

Here the CDR3 reads CAWSVGRFIGGETTQPQHF. CDR3 nucleotides: TGTGCCTGGAGTGTGGGTAGGTTTATTGGTGGGGAGACCACTCAGCCCCAGCATTTT. The J gene is TRBJ1-5, the V gene TRBV30; no definite D call. The CDR3 consists of 19 residues. The V gene lost 0 bases and the J gene lost 6 bases, with 27 bases spanning the gap. Germline lookup yields CDR1 GTSNPN and CDR2 SVGIG (reference sequence). Combining the CDR3 with reference TRBV30 and TRBJ1-5 gives the whole variable domain SQTIHQWPATLVQPVGSPLSLECTVEGTSNPNLYWYRQAAGRGLQLLFYSVGIGQISSEVPQNLSASRPQDRQFILSSKKLLLSDSGFYLCAWSVGRFIGGETTQPQHFGDGTRLSIL.

The chain joins TRBV2 to TRBJ1-2; no clear D. The V end lost 2 bases, the J end lost 2 bases, and 3 bases lay between the germline ends. CDR1 is SNHLY and CDR2 is FYNNEI in the germline V gene. This CDR3 is built from 12 residues. CDR3 DNA sequence: TGTGCCAGCAGTGAACGGAACTATGGCTACACCTTC. Its protein is CASSERNYGYTF.

V usage is TRBV6-5 and J usage is TRBJ2-7, with no clear D. The CDR3 totals 14 residues. CDR1 MNHEY and CDR2 SVGAGI come from the germline V gene. V dropped 5 bases and J dropped 4 bases, with 15 bases sitting between them. CDR3 nucleotide sequence: TGTGCCAGCAGTCGAGGAACAAGCGCTTACGAGCAGTACTTC. Protein product: CASSRGTSAYEQYF.

This chain connects TRBV28 to TRBJ1-2; 7 bases fit TRBD1. The CDR3 is 15 residues long. The germline V gene encodes CDR1 MDHEN and CDR2 SYDVKM. J was trimmed by 3 bases and V by 1 base; bases with no gene match: 5. The CDR3 here is CASSLSTGFDYGYTF. The CDR3 DNA is TGTGCCAGCAGTTTATCGACAGGGTTTGACTATGGCTACACCTTC.

This clone appeared a few times. This sequence joins TRBV5-1 and TRBJ1-1; 11 bases are shared with TRBD1. Trimming removed 4 bases from V and 5 bases from J; junction bases left unmatched: 7. Germline CDR1 reads SGHRS; CDR2 reads YFSETQ. CDR3 size: 15 residues. CDR3 nucleotides: TGCGCCAGCAGCCCGGACAGGGGGCGCGTAACTGAAGCTTTCTTT. This sequence encodes CASSPDRGRVTEAFF.

The chain recombines TRBV10-2 with TRBJ1-2; D might be TRBD1 (6 bases). The CDR3 has 12 residues. The V end was cut by 6 bases, the J end by 5 bases, with 10 bases between. Germline V gene data show CDR1 as WSHSY and CDR2 as SAAADI. The CDR3 reads CASSPGEYGYTF. Here the CDR3 DNA reads TGCGCCAGCAGCCCAGGGGAATATGGCTACACCTTC.

V is TRBV28 and J is TRBJ1-6, with 7 bases fitting TRBD1. This CDR3 has 13 amino acids. The germline gives CDR1 MDHEN, CDR2 SYDVKM. The junction had 4 bases not matched to a gene; V was cut back by 7 bases and J by 7 bases. CDR3 in amino acids: CASMDRMNSPLHF. CDR3 bases: TGTGCCAGCATGGACAGGATGAATTCACCCCTCCACTTT. The variable domain in full, with the rest retrieved from reference TRBV28 and TRBJ1-6, is DVKVTQSSRYLVKRTGEKVFLECVQDMDHENMFWYRQDPGLGLRLIYFSYDVKMKEKGDIPEGYSVSREKKERFSLILESASTNQTSMYLCASMDRMNSPLHFGNGTRLTVT.

The chain uses TRBV5-1 and TRBJ2-2; TRBD1 agrees at 9 bases. V was pared by 3 bases and J by 7 bases, with 16 bases of the junction left unmatched. CDR3 length equals 18 residues. Germline V lookup: CDR1 SGHRS, CDR2 YFSETQ. DNA of the CDR3: TGCGCCAGCAGCTCGGGGGGACAGGGAAGTTTGGTGGACGGGGAGCTGTTTTTT. It specifies CASSSGGQGSLVDGELFF.